This T cell receptor beta chain derives from a study of blood T cell repertoires in COVID-19. Looking at the study overall: The samples span acute and convalescent COVID-19 from the United States, Italy and Spain. T cells, B-cell-depleted T cells, or PBMCs supplied cDNA or gDNA.

Original processing methods: Estimation of nucleated cell counts relied on the amplification of reference gene primers. Sequencing was performed with immunoSEQ multiplex PCR; in TCRdb, only in-frame clones are kept and a portion is missing. From that table come the V and J calls and clone size; the DNA was used to work out D and trimming. This table has more than 55,000 clones, about 70% appearing once. Looked up from germline, CDR1 is SGHVS and CDR2 is FQNEAQ. V was clipped by 5 bases and J by 10 bases, with 15 bases between them. CDR3 length equals 14 residues. This clone was detected once. The V call is TRBV7-8, the J call TRBJ1-6; TRBD1 might be the D (5 bases). Sequencing was performed on peripheral blood. The TCR was taken from a woman in her sixties or seventies with acute or convalescent COVID-19. The CDR3 nucleotides read TGTGCCAGCAGCCTAGACAGTGGCGGGTCACCCCTCCACTTT. Translated: CASSLDSGGSPLHF.